This T cell receptor (beta chain) was identified during a study of T cell responses to AZD1222 COVID-19 vaccine. Germline V gene sequence: CDR1 MNHEY, CDR2 SVGAGI. Unmatched junction bases numbered 6, after V lost 6 bases and J lost 2 bases. The CDR3 sequence is 15 residues long. The assay was immunoSEQ multiplex PCR, and TCRdb's table has in-frame clones only and misses some. The sample shows 150,000 to 200,000 clones, 94% of them seen only once. With respect to this clone: Other DNA variants within this sample encode the same CDR3.

The source material was peripheral blood, sampled 28 days after the second AZD1222 dose. The TCR sequence derives from an adult who received the AZD1222 COVID-19 vaccine. The chain links TRBV6-5 to TRBJ1-5; TRBD1 aligns across 8 bases. CDR3 bases: TGTGCCAGCAGCCCCGACAGGGGCCGCAATCAGCCCCAGCATTTT. The encoded protein is CASSPDRGRNQPQHF.